This note documents a single TCR beta chain sequence. CDR1 SGHKS and CDR2 YYEKEE come from the germline V gene (reference sequence). The CDR3 has 14 amino acids. Trimming removed 3 bases from V and 4 bases from J, with 11 bases in between. This sample is part of a study of control samples from healthy donors and cancer patients. Generated by immunoSEQ multiplex PCR, the TCRdb table keeps only in-frame clones and is missing some. The sample holds 150,000 or so clones, approximately 93% seen once. The rearrangement uses TRBV5-5 and TRBJ2-1; D not resolved. The receptor comes from a man aged 18-30 years in good health. Sequencing input: blood. CDR3 loop: CASSWADGYNEQFF. CDR3 sequence (DNA): TGTGCCAGCAGCTGGGCCGACGGATACAATGAGCAGTTCTTC. Supplemented by reference TRBV5-5 and TRBJ2-1, the full variable domain reads DAGVTQSPTHLIKTRGQQVTLRCSPISGHKSVSWYQQVLGQGPQFIFQYYEKEERGRGNFPDRFSARQFPNYSSELNVNALLLGDSALYLCASSWADGYNEQFFGPGTRLTVL.